These 3 T cell receptor beta chains were all obtained from the same sample, sequenced in a study of cytomegalovirus exposure and HLA in healthy donors (dated 2017 in TCRdb). The method was the immunoSEQ multiplex PCR assay. For the multiplex PCR, a mixture combining 60 forward primers for TCR Vbeta segments and 13 reverse primers for TCR Jbeta segments was used. In its TCRdb copy, this immuneACCESS table keeps in-frame sequences only and misses some clones. Where compared with another copy, unresolved V genes explain less than half of these, and the others have no known cause. This sample comprises some 100,000 clones, 65% to 80% of them detected only once. The ten largest clones take up more than 3% of the sample. Sequencing was done on a sample of PBMCs. These receptors came from a woman aged 50 to 60 in good health and CMV-seropositive.

This rearrangement joins TRBV6-1 to TRBJ2-7; 8 nucleotides line up with TRBD2. Germline V CDR1 and CDR2: MNHNS, SASEGT. The ends lost 7 bases at V and 0 bases at J; junction bases unmatched: 5. The CDR3 totals 14 residues. CDR3 coding DNA: TGTGCCAGCACCCCGGCGGGGGGCTCCTACGAGCAGTACTTC. It specifies CASTPAGGSYEQYF.

The genes are TRBV4-1 and TRBJ2-3; 8 nucleotides align to TRBD2. Germline V gene sequence: CDR1 MGHRA, CDR2 YSYEKL. V was pared by 0 bases and J by 3 bases, with 11 bases of the junction left unmatched. The CDR3 sequence is 18 residues long. This CDR3 is CASSQDAGGTIITDTQYF. The CDR3 DNA is TGCGCCAGCAGCCAAGATGCGGGGGGCACAATTATAACAGATACGCAGTATTTT.

V and J are TRBV19 and TRBJ1-5, with TRBD1 identical over 9 bases. V shed 1 base and J 0 bases; nucleotides not matched to a gene: 13. This CDR3 comprises 20 residues. In germline, CDR1 is LNHDA, CDR2 SQIVND (reference sequence). CDR3 sequence: CASSIAYPGQGPYSNQPQHF. CDR3 sequence (DNA): TGTGCCAGTAGTATAGCATACCCGGGACAGGGACCCTATAGCAATCAGCCCCAGCATTTT.